Below are 21 T cell receptor beta chains sequenced from a single sample in a study of cytomegalovirus exposure and HLA in healthy donors. Measured with immunoSEQ multiplex PCR; TCRdb has only the in-frame clones, and not every one. This sample carries 160,000 or so clones, around nine tenths of them seen once, and the ten largest clones take approximately 1.5%. The material sequenced was PBMCs. These TCRs come from a woman aged 25-40 years in good health and CMV-seronegative.

The chain has TRBV6-1 and TRBJ2-2; D may be TRBD2 (6 bases). There are 15 residues in the CDR3. Trimming cost V 6 bases and J 3 bases, with 14 bases left between them. Looked up from germline, CDR1 is MNHNS and CDR2 is SASEGT. Here the CDR3 DNA reads TGTGCCAGCAGAGGGACTTTGGCGGACACCGGGGAGCTGTTTTTT. Translated, it gives CASRGTLADTGELFF.

This clone is a singleton in its sample. The chain carries TRBV2 and TRBJ2-1; maybe TRBD2 (6 bases). Trimming shortened V by 5 bases and J by 4 bases, and 9 bases separated the two germline ends. The CDR3 covers 13 residues. Germline CDR1 SNHLY, CDR2 FYNNEI. The CDR3 DNA reads TGTGCCAGCAGTTGGGACTTGTACAATGAGCAGTTCTTC. Its protein is CASSWDLYNEQFF.

The V call is TRBV6-5, the J call TRBJ1-5, with 7 bases fitting TRBD1. Germline loops: CDR1 MNHEY, CDR2 SVGAGI. This CDR3 is built from 15 residues. Trimming cost V 4 bases and J 3 bases; bases outside gene matches: 6. In nucleotides, the CDR3 is TGTGCCAGCAGTTTGACAGGGAAAAACAATCAGCCCCAGCATTTT. Residues: CASSLTGKNNQPQHF.

CDR3 loop: CASSSAHLNTEAFF. The CDR3 DNA reads TGTGCCAGTAGTAGTGCCCACTTGAACACTGAAGCTTTCTTT. This chain uses TRBV19 with TRBJ1-1; D is ambiguous. Trimming pared 4 bases from V and 0 bases from J, leaving 9 bases between. From germline, CDR1 is LNHDA and CDR2 SQIVND (reference sequence). The CDR3 contains 14 residues.

V usage is TRBV5-4 and J usage is TRBJ1-4; 7 bases agree with TRBD1. The germline V gene encodes CDR1 SGHNT and CDR2 YYREEE (reference sequence). The J segment lost 5 bases and the V segment lost 4 bases, leaving 5 bases of the junction unmatched. The CDR3 totals 14 residues. The CDR3 reads CASSPGQRNEKLFF. CDR3 bases: TGTGCCAGCAGCCCGGGACAGAGGAATGAAAAACTGTTTTTT.

This clone was recorded only once. This chain connects TRBV10-1 to TRBJ2-1; 9 positions agree with TRBD2. The CDR3 spans 15 residues. Germline V CDR1 and CDR2: WNHNN, SYGVQD (reference sequence). Trimming removed 0 bases from V and 7 bases from J; junction bases left unmatched: 4. CDR3 nucleotide sequence: TGCGCCAGCAGTGAGTCTGCGGGGGGGGGTAATGAGCAGTTCTTC. This translates into CASSESAGGGNEQFF.

V is TRBV7-9 and J is TRBJ2-3, with 9 bases identical to TRBD1. From germline, CDR1 is SEHNR and CDR2 FQNEAQ (reference sequence). After removal of 5 bases from V and 3 bases from J, the junction contained 9 bases not matched to a gene. This CDR3 spans 16 amino acids. CDR3 nucleotide sequence: TGTGCCAGCAGCGTCTCCGGGACAGGGTTTACAGATACGCAGTATTTT. It specifies CASSVSGTGFTDTQYF.

V is TRBV30 and J is TRBJ1-6; weak D call: TRBD1 (5 bases). The germline CDR1 and CDR2 sequences are GTSNPN and SVGIG (reference sequence). The CDR3 length is 14 residues. Trimming shortened V by 2 bases and J by 7 bases, and 12 bases separated the two germline ends. Here the CDR3 reads CAWSSGRENSPLHF. Here the CDR3 DNA reads TGTGCCTGGAGTTCGGGCAGGGAAAATTCACCCCTCCACTTT.

The genes are TRBV7-9 and TRBJ2-1; D is ambiguous. The CDR3 has 15 amino acids. Trimming cost V 5 bases and J 6 bases, with 17 bases left between them. Per germline, CDR1 SEHNR and CDR2 FQNEAQ (reference sequence). The CDR3 loop is CASSPITTSSNEQFF. The CDR3 DNA reads TGTGCCAGCAGCCCTATTACTACCAGCTCCAATGAGCAGTTCTTC.

V gene TRBV7-8 combines with J gene TRBJ1-4, with TRBD1 as a possible D gene (5 bases). The V gene's germline CDR1 is SGHVS and CDR2 FQNEAQ. V lost 1 base, J lost 7 bases, and 13 bases lay in between. The CDR3 is made up of 15 amino acids. CDR3: CASSLVQGLGEKLFF. The CDR3, as DNA: TGTGCCAGCAGCTTAGTCCAGGGCCTGGGTGAAAAACTGTTTTTT.

V gene TRBV7-2 combines with J gene TRBJ1-2; 7 nucleotides align to TRBD1. Trimming at V came to 4 bases and at J to 7 bases, leaving 12 bases not matched to a gene. The CDR3 has 15 residues. Germline loops: CDR1 SGHTA, CDR2 FQGNSA. The CDR3 reads CASSYTTGPRGGYTF. The CDR3 bases are TGTGCCAGCAGCTATACGACAGGGCCTCGGGGTGGCTACACCTTC.

This chain connects TRBV4-1 to TRBJ2-3; 12 positions match TRBD2. Looked up from germline, CDR1 is MGHRA and CDR2 is YSYEKL. CDR3 length equals 15 residues. The V and J ends lost 3 bases and 3 bases, in that order; junction bases with no gene match: 1. The CDR3 DNA is TGCGCCAGCAGCCACACTAGCGGGGGGACAGATACGCAGTATTTT. This encodes CASSHTSGGTDTQYF.

This chain joins TRBV5-6 and TRBJ2-5, with 9 bases identical to TRBD2. Germline V gene sequence: CDR1 SGHDT, CDR2 YYEEEE. The V gene end was trimmed by 0 bases and the J gene end by 4 bases; junction bases not matched to a gene: 10. CDR3 length equals 17 residues. As DNA, the CDR3 is TGTGCCAGCAGCTTGGTGTCGCGGGGGGGAAGCGGAGAGACCCAGTACTTC. Its translation: CASSLVSRGGSGETQYF.

The V gene is TRBV19, the J gene TRBJ2-3; D might be TRBD1 (6 bases). Trimming stripped 2 bases from V and 3 bases from J, with 12 bases between. Germline CDR1 and CDR2: LNHDA and SQIVND (reference sequence). This CDR3 contains 15 residues. This chain's CDR3 is CASSIYAGETDTQYF. CDR3 nucleotides: TGTGCCAGTAGTATATATGCAGGGGAAACAGATACGCAGTATTTT.

The rearrangement joins TRBV6-7 to TRBJ1-5; unclear D gene. TRBV6-7 has ORF status, its function being uncertain. The CDR3 extends over 20 amino acids. Between the trimmed V and J ends, which lost 8 bases and 0 bases, there was a span of 29 bases. The CDR3 loop is CASGLVLAGRTHDSNQPQHF. CDR3 bases: TGTGCCAGCGGTCTGGTCTTGGCAGGCCGAACGCACGATAGCAATCAGCCCCAGCATTTT.

The chain carries TRBV4-3 and TRBJ1-1; TRBD1 might be the D (6 bases). This CDR3 is built from 14 residues. V gave up 0 bases and J gave up 1 base, with 6 bases separating them. Germline V gives CDR1 LGHNA, CDR2 YSLEER. This CDR3 is CASSQEGANTEAFF. In nucleotides, the CDR3 is TGCGCCAGCAGCCAAGAGGGGGCGAACACTGAAGCTTTCTTT.

The J gene is TRBJ1-3, the V gene TRBV4-1; D not certain. This CDR3 spans 15 amino acids. Germline CDR1 and CDR2: MGHRA and YSYEKL. With 1 base removed from V and 0 bases from J, the gap between germline ends came to 7 bases. The CDR3 DNA reads as TGCGCCAGCAGCCAAGGCCGGGACTCTGGAAACACCATATATTTT. This encodes CASSQGRDSGNTIYF.

This chain connects TRBV15 to TRBJ2-5, with TRBD2 matching over 7 bases. The CDR3 has 14 residues. From germline, CDR1 is LNHNV and CDR2 YYDKDF (reference sequence). V dropped 5 bases and J dropped 2; count of bases not matched to a gene: 5. The CDR3 reads CATSPRGVQETQYF. The CDR3 bases are TGTGCCACCAGCCCCCGGGGGGTACAAGAGACCCAGTACTTC.

This clone showed up just once. The chain employs TRBV29-1 and TRBJ2-7, with TRBD1 identical over 10 bases. CDR3 length equals 14 residues. V trimming: 4 bases; J trimming: 2 bases; junction bases outside the gene matches: 5. Germline V lookup: CDR1 SQVTM, CDR2 ANQGSEA. CDR3 bases: TGCAGCGTTGCAAGGGGACAGGGGACCTACGAGCAGTACTTC. This encodes CSVARGQGTYEQYF.

The CDR3 nucleotides are TGTGCCTGGAGCCCGACTAGCGGGGGGGCATCTGTGTATTTT. It yields the protein CAWSPTSGGASVYF. The chain combines TRBV30 with TRBJ2-3; 14 nucleotides match TRBD2. The CDR3 length is 14 residues. Unmatched junction bases numbered 10, after V lost 3 bases and J lost 14 bases. From germline, CDR1 is GTSNPN and CDR2 SVGIG (reference sequence).

The chain uses TRBV5-6 and TRBJ2-1; D remains unclear. The CDR3 sequence is 15 residues long. The V end lost 4 bases, the J end lost 6 bases, and 17 bases lay between the germline ends. Germline CDR1 and CDR2: SGHDT and YYEEEE. This CDR3 reads CASSPLGKTGNEQFF. In DNA form, the CDR3 reads TGTGCCAGCAGCCCACTTGGTAAAACCGGCAATGAGCAGTTCTTC.